The following is a TCR beta chain sequence with its context. This CDR3 is built from 16 residues. Germline CDR1 is SGHRS and CDR2 is YFSETQ. After removal of 10 bases from V and 8 bases from J, the junction contained 23 bases not matched to a gene. This sample is part of a study of blood T cell repertoires in COVID-19. Generated by immunoSEQ multiplex PCR, the TCRdb table keeps only in-frame clones and is missing some. The sample contains roughly 100,000 clones, approximately 76% of which appear only once. The rearrangement joins TRBV5-1 to TRBJ2-7, with 8 bases aligning to TRBD2. This TCR was sampled from a woman between 65 and 79 years old with acute or convalescent COVID-19. Sequencing used peripheral blood. CDR3 amino acids: CACLRLRGGRGGQQYF. DNA of the CDR3: TGCGCCTGTTTGCGCCTTCGGGGGGGCCGGGGGGGGCAGCAGTACTTC.